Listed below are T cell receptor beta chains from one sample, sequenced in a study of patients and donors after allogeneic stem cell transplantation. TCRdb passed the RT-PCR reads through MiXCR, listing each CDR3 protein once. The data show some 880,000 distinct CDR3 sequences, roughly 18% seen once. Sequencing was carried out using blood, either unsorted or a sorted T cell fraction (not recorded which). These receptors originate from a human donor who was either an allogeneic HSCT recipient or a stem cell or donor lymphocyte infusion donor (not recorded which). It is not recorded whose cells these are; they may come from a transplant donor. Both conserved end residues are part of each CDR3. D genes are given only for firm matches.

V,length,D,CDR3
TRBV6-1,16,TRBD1,CASSAQTGTGIYEQYF
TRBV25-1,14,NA,CASSSTRGNTEAFF
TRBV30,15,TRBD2,CAWSVFGRAYNEQFF
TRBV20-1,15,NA,CSAIGLGSYTGELFF
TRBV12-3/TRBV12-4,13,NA,CASSLQTNSPLHF
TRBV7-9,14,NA,CASSFSGGGEKLFF
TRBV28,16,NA,CASSSNYPPGANVLTF
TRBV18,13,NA,CASSRTVAYEQYF
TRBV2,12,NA,CASSEGRGMRHF
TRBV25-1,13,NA,CASSDVGSRGYTF
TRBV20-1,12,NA,CSASGDNYEQYF
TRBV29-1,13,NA,CSVGGTGNQPQHF
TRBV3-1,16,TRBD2,CASSRNSGSNRNIQYF
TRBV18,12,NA,CASSSRAREAFF
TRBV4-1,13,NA,CASSSKGIYEQYF
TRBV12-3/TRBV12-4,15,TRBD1,CASSSTRTGGSGYTF
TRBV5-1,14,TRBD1,CASSPDRINTEAFF
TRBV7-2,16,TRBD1,CASSVPGQLNTGELFF
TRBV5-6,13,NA,CASSFEFGDRAFF
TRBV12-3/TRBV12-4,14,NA,CASSLGQGSGEAFF
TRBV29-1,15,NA,CSVTGTQSSYNEQFF
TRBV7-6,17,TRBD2,CASSSQGRREGYNEQFF
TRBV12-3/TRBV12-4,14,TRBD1,CASRRQGSTDTQYF
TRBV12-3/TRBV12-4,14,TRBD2,CASSLSGGVYEQYF
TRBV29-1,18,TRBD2,CSVVRGTGGLAGRETQYF
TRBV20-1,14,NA,CSASGTRSSYEQYF
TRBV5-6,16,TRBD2,CASSQTSGRVNNEQFF
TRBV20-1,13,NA,CSAGWESTDTQYF
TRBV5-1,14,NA,CASSYSGQFYEQYF
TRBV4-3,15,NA,CASSQDLIRGSEQFF